The next 28 T cell receptor beta chains were all read from a single sample in a study of T-cell reconstitution after alpha-beta-depleted transplantation in children. Unique molecular identifiers were built into the TCRbeta library. TCRdb called the PCR reads again in MiXCR, with one record for every CDR3 protein. The table includes 550,000 to 600,000 distinct CDR3 sequences, 23% detected once. Sequenced material: PBMCs, mostly from graft donor cells, taken 360 days after TCRalphabeta/CD19-depleted stem cell transplant. The source of these receptors is a boy under two years old who had a stem cell transplant for acute myeloid leukemia, so the T cells may come from the graft donor.

The chain combines TRBV7-6 with TRBJ1-1, with 9 nucleotides matching TRBD1. The CDR3 covers 21 residues. The ends lost 0 bases at V and 2 bases at J; junction bases unmatched: 19. Germline V gives CDR1 SGHVS, CDR2 FNYEAQ. Here the CDR3 reads CASSLAAGDRDVGRNNTEAFF. The CDR3 DNA reads as TGTGCCAGCAGCTTAGCGGCGGGGGACAGGGACGTAGGGCGCAATAACACTGAAGCTTTCTTT.

A few counts support this clonotype. This sequence joins TRBV29-1 and TRBJ1-1, with D uncertain. Germline V gives CDR1 SQVTM, CDR2 ANQGSEA. CDR3 length: 12 amino acids. The V gene lost 2 bases and the J gene lost 4 bases, with 8 bases spanning the gap. CDR3 in amino acids: CSVEWRGTEAFF. CDR3 DNA: TGCAGCGTTGAATGGAGAGGCACTGAAGCTTTCTTT. Based on the CDR3 plus reference TRBV29-1 and TRBJ1-1, the full variable domain is SAVISQKPSRDICQRGTSLTIQCQVDSQVTMMFWYRQQPGQSLTLIATANQGSEATYESGFVIDKFPISRPNLTFSTLTVSNMSPEDSSIYLCSVEWRGTEAFFGQGTRLTVV.

This clonotype was observed a handful of times. The chain employs TRBV20-1 and TRBJ2-3; tentatively, D is TRBD1 (6 bases). The CDR3 totals 15 residues. Between the trimmed V and J ends, which lost 5 bases and 3 bases, there was a span of 18 bases. Germline-derived CDR1 and CDR2 are DFQATT and SNEGSKA (reference sequence). In DNA form, the CDR3 reads TGCAGTGCTTATCCGGGACAAAGGAGGACAGATACGCAGTATTTT. This codes for CSAYPGQRRTDTQYF.

This clonotype appeared once. V usage is TRBV5-6 and J usage is TRBJ2-7; TRBD2 matches 9 bases. From germline, CDR1 is SGHDT and CDR2 YYEEEE. J lost 6 bases, V lost 0 bases, and 10 bases had no gene match. The CDR3 has 16 amino acids. CDR3 amino acids: CASSLGRRGGIGEQYV. The DNA of the CDR3 is TGTGCCAGCAGCTTGGGTCGGCGGGGGGGCATCGGCGAGCAGTACGTC.

This clonotype was found a few times. This rearrangement joins TRBV20-1 to TRBJ2-2, with D tentatively TRBD1 (6 bases). Trimming removed 4 bases from V and 3 bases from J, with 15 bases in between. The germline V gene encodes CDR1 DFQATT and CDR2 SNEGSKA (reference sequence). The CDR3 is 15 residues long. Here the CDR3 reads CSATPLQGDTGELFF. The DNA of the CDR3 is TGCAGTGCTACCCCCTTACAGGGAGACACCGGGGAGCTGTTTTTT.

This clonotype has a count of ten or more. The chain links TRBV5-1 to TRBJ1-1, with D unresolved. The CDR3 loop spans 13 amino acids. CDR1 and CDR2 (germline): SGHRS, YFSETQ. Trimming removed 6 bases from V and 3 bases from J, with 12 bases in between. The CDR3 reads CASTRGRDTEAFF. CDR3 DNA: TGCGCCAGCACCCGAGGGCGAGACACTGAAGCTTTCTTT.

Comment on this clonotype: A much bigger clone sits one base away, suggesting this may be a read error. The chain carries TRBV15 and TRBJ2-3; D unresolved. Germline lookup yields CDR1 LNHNV and CDR2 YYDKDF (reference sequence). This CDR3 is built from 15 residues. The CDR3 spells CATGRDPPSTDTQYF. The CDR3 DNA reads TGTGCCACCGGCAGAGATCCCCCCAGCACAGATACGCAGTATTTT.

This clonotype was counted at least ten times. J is TRBJ2-1 and V is TRBV20-1; D unclear. Germline CDR1 and CDR2: DFQATT and SNEGSKA (reference sequence). The CDR3 covers 13 residues. V was trimmed by 2 bases and J by 5 bases, leaving 10 bases between them. The CDR3 DNA reads TGCAGTGCTAGATTTGGAGAGAACAATGAGCAGTTCTTC. Its translation is CSARFGENNEQFF.

This clonotype was recorded at least ten times. This chain links TRBV4-3 with TRBJ2-5; unclear D gene. The germline V and J ends were trimmed by 0 bases and 2 bases, with 13 bases remaining between them. CDR3 length equals 16 residues. In germline, CDR1 is LGHNA, CDR2 YSLEER. The CDR3 coding sequence is TGCGCCAGCAGCCAAGATGTACGGCGGCGTCAAGAGACCCAGTACTTC. This gives the protein CASSQDVRRRQETQYF.

This clonotype turned up a few times. The V call is TRBV5-1, the J call TRBJ2-2; TRBD2 matches 11 bases. The germline CDR1 and CDR2 sequences are SGHRS and YFSETQ. Germline trimming cut 3 bases from V and 1 base from J; bases unmatched to any gene: 5. CDR3 length equals 17 residues. DNA of the CDR3: TGCGCCAGCAGCTACACTAGCGGGGGCCTGAACACCGGGGAGCTGTTTTTT. Its translation: CASSYTSGGLNTGELFF.

This clonotype has a handful of counts. The chain recombines TRBV4-3 with TRBJ2-1, with TRBD1 identical over 10 bases. The CDR3 has 17 residues. V shed 0 bases and J 7 bases; nucleotides not matched to a gene: 9. Looked up from germline, CDR1 is LGHNA and CDR2 is YSLEER. The CDR3 spells CASSQDGIGTGVNEQFF. CDR3 DNA: TGCGCCAGCAGCCAAGATGGGATAGGGACAGGGGTGAATGAGCAGTTCTTC.

The sample holds many counts of this clonotype. The rearrangement uses TRBV6-5 and TRBJ1-4; no clear D gene. CDR1 and CDR2 (germline): MNHEY, SVGAGI. This CDR3 contains 17 residues. Trimming cost V 0 bases and J 2 bases, with 13 bases left between them. CDR3 protein: CASSYSFLGATNEKLFF. CDR3 in DNA: TGTGCCAGCAGTTACTCATTCCTTGGAGCGACTAATGAAAAACTGTTTTTT.

This clonotype was recorded a few times. The J gene is TRBJ2-5, the V gene TRBV7-2; 9 bases fit TRBD1. Per germline, CDR1 SGHTA and CDR2 FQGNSA. V shed 8 bases, J shed 5 bases, and the junction held 12 bases outside the gene matches. The CDR3 sequence is 15 residues long. DNA for the CDR3: TGTGCCAGCGGATCCGGGACAGGGTTCCGGGAGACCCAGTACTTC. Its protein product is CASGSGTGFRETQYF.

This clonotype was counted only a few times. The CDR3 reads CASSTPDRGRVNEQFF. In DNA form, the CDR3 reads TGCGCCAGCAGCACGCCCGACAGGGGCCGGGTGAATGAGCAGTTCTTC. The V call is TRBV4-3, the J call TRBJ2-1; 8 bases align to TRBD1. The J segment lost 7 bases and the V segment lost 5 bases, leaving 13 bases of the junction unmatched. The CDR3 contains 16 residues. Germline CDR1 LGHNA, CDR2 YSLEER.

This clonotype was seen repeatedly, ten times or more. V usage is TRBV5-1 and J usage is TRBJ2-5, with D uncertain. V was pared by 0 bases and J by 5 bases, with 11 bases between. In germline, CDR1 is SGHRS, CDR2 YFSETQ. CDR3 length: 14 residues. The CDR3 DNA follows: TGCGCCAGCAGCTTGGTGGCTCTTGCTGAGACCCAGTACTTC. Translating it yields CASSLVALAETQYF.

This clonotype was counted a single time. V usage is TRBV5-1 and J usage is TRBJ2-6; 11 nucleotides match TRBD2. V was clipped by 5 bases and J by 3 bases; unmatched bases: 10. This CDR3 has 18 residues. Germline V gives CDR1 SGHRS, CDR2 YFSETQ. CDR3: CASRLAGGQGLGANVLTF. The CDR3 DNA sequence: TGCGCCAGCAGGCTAGCGGGGGGACAGGGCCTTGGGGCCAACGTCCTGACTTTC.

In its sample, this clonotype was seen many times. The chain carries TRBV4-3 and TRBJ2-2; possibly TRBD1 for D (6 bases). CDR3 length: 16 amino acids. In germline, CDR1 is LGHNA, CDR2 YSLEER. V was pared by 3 bases and J by 1 base, with 12 bases between. In DNA form, the CDR3 reads TGCGCCAGCAGCCACGAACCGGGACAGAACACCGGGGAGCTGTTTTTT. Protein product: CASSHEPGQNTGELFF.

The V gene is TRBV27, the J gene TRBJ1-2; D call uncertain. The V end was cut by 0 bases, the J end by 4 bases, with 12 bases between. Germline lookup yields CDR1 MNHEY and CDR2 SMNVEV (reference sequence). The CDR3 contains 15 residues. This CDR3 reads CASSLSRQAIYGYTF. CDR3 nucleotide sequence: TGTGCCAGCAGTTTATCGAGGCAGGCCATCTATGGCTACACCTTC.

This clonotype was found many times. This chain uses TRBV5-5 with TRBJ2-3; D is unresolved. V was shortened by 0 bases and J by 1 base, with 6 bases between the two germline ends. The CDR3 is made up of 14 amino acids. Germline V gene data show CDR1 as SGHKS and CDR2 as YYEKEE (reference sequence). The CDR3 sequence is CASSLGMGTDTQYF. CDR3 sequence (DNA): TGTGCCAGCAGCTTGGGCATGGGCACAGATACGCAGTATTTT. The full variable domain, completed using reference TRBV5-5 and TRBJ2-3, is DAGVTQSPTHLIKTRGQQVTLRCSPISGHKSVSWYQQVLGQGPQFIFQYYEKEERGRGNFPDRFSARQFPNYSSELNVNALLLGDSALYLCASSLGMGTDTQYFGPGTRLTVL.

The chain carries TRBV20-1 and TRBJ1-4, with a weak D call TRBD1 (5 bases). The germline V gene has CDR1 DFQATT and CDR2 SNEGSKA (reference sequence). CDR3 size: 13 residues. Trimming stripped 4 bases from V and 8 bases from J, with 14 bases between. CDR3 nucleotides: TGCAGTGCTATGGGCCAGGGTAACGAAAAACTGTTTTTT. It specifies CSAMGQGNEKLFF.

This clonotype was detected only a few times. The chain carries TRBV11-2 and TRBJ2-1; TRBD1 agrees at 7 bases. Looked up from germline, CDR1 is SGHAT and CDR2 is FQNNGV. V was clipped by 4 bases and J by 5 bases; unmatched bases: 5. The CDR3 totals 14 residues. The CDR3 sequence is CASSYGTANNEQFF. The CDR3 region has the DNA TGTGCCAGCAGCTACGGGACAGCAAACAATGAGCAGTTCTTC.

The chain carries TRBV7-2 and TRBJ2-3; D unresolved. The V and J ends lost 2 bases and 0 bases respectively, with 9 bases between them. The CDR3 totals 15 residues. Germline V gene lookup returns CDR1 SGHTA and CDR2 FQGNSA. The CDR3 DNA follows: TGTGCCAGCAGCTTATGGGGTACAAGCACAGATACGCAGTATTTT. Translating it yields CASSLWGTSTDTQYF.

This clonotype was picked up many times. The J gene is TRBJ2-7, the V gene TRBV7-8; possibly TRBD2 for D (7 bases). V was pared by 1 base and J by 3 bases, with 13 bases between. This CDR3 has 15 amino acids. Germline-derived CDR1 and CDR2 are SGHVS and FQNEAQ. CDR3 sequence: CASSLEGGLSYEQYF. CDR3 sequence (DNA): TGTGCCAGCAGCTTAGAGGGGGGGTTGAGCTACGAGCAGTACTTC.

This clonotype appeared many times. The J gene is TRBJ1-1, the V gene TRBV28; no clear D gene. Germline V lookup: CDR1 MDHEN, CDR2 SYDVKM. The CDR3 has 11 amino acids. Trimming removed 5 bases at V and 7 bases at J, with 8 bases between. The DNA of the CDR3 is TGTGCCAGCAGTGGGCCCCTTGAAGCTTTCTTT. It yields the protein CASSGPLEAFF.

V gene TRBV2 combines with J gene TRBJ2-1; D remains unclear. This CDR3 has 15 residues. The V end lost 7 bases, the J end lost 8 bases, and 21 bases lay between the germline ends. The germline V gene encodes CDR1 SNHLY and CDR2 FYNNEI. The CDR3 is CASMGRAFRPDEQFF. As DNA, the CDR3 is TGTGCCAGCATGGGTAGGGCTTTTAGACCCGATGAGCAGTTCTTC.

This clonotype was counted ten times or more. The rearrangement joins TRBV20-1 to TRBJ2-7, with D unclear. The CDR3 has 13 amino acids. V gave up 5 bases and J gave up 2 bases, with 13 bases separating them. From germline, CDR1 is DFQATT and CDR2 SNEGSKA (reference sequence). The CDR3 here is CSARTTMTYEQYV. CDR3 nucleotides: TGCAGTGCTCGTACCACGATGACCTACGAGCAGTACGTC.

The table lists this clonotype with many counts. J is TRBJ2-3 and V is TRBV12-3 or TRBV12-4, with D uncertain. The V end lost 3 bases, the J end lost 5 bases, and 9 bases lay between the germline ends. The CDR3 totals 13 residues. CDR3 region: CASSFEQRDTQYF. The CDR3 DNA is TGTGCCAGCAGTTTCGAGCAGAGAGATACGCAGTATTTT.

This clonotype was observed at least ten times. The chain uses TRBV20-1 and TRBJ2-3, with D unclear. CDR3 length: 14 amino acids. Germline V lookup: CDR1 DFQATT, CDR2 SNEGSKA (reference sequence). V lost 0 bases and J 0 bases, leaving 7 bases between the germline ends. CDR3 residues: CSARDLPSTDTQYF. The CDR3 DNA sequence: TGCAGTGCTAGAGATCTCCCAAGCACAGATACGCAGTATTTT.